This T cell receptor beta chain was identified during a study of graft-versus-host responses after intestinal transplantation. Whole-study context: Recipients had multivisceral, liver-intestinal, or isolated intestinal transplants. All recipients were given anti-thymocyte globulin induction, and tacrolimus and steroids were then administered for around three years.

Study results and caveats: Patients with graft-donor T cell macrochimerism had high graft-versus-host to host-versus-graft clonal ratios in allografts. After transplant, early declines in HvG clones were associated with peak levels of circulating GvH clones.

Details on this clone: Its antigen is unidentified.

The assay was immunoSEQ multiplex PCR, and TCRdb's table has in-frame clones only and misses some. Found here are roughly 120,000 clones, just under 95% of them singletons; the top ten hold around 0.12%. Sequenced material: unstimulated CD4+ T cells sorted from spleen or lymph node cells, taken before intestinal transplant. This sequence originates from a human donor who received an intestinal transplant.

The CDR3 DNA reads TGTGCCAGCAGCCCAACTAGCGGGAGACCAGATACGCAGTATTTT. Translating it yields CASSPTSGRPDTQYF. This chain uses TRBV9 with TRBJ2-3; 11 nucleotides agree with TRBD2. With V trimmed by 4 bases and J by 4 bases, 5 bases remained unmatched. The CDR3 has 15 amino acids. The germline V gene encodes CDR1 SGDLS and CDR2 YYNGEE.